In this sample, the clone carrying this T cell receptor beta chain turned up many times. Its antigen remains unknown. This entry comes from a study of T cell repertoires in cytomegalovirus infection. Study conclusions and caveats: The ex vivo response was dominated by HLA-C-restricted CMV-specific TCR beta clonotypes. Summed frequency of shared TCR beta families picked out CMV carriers who also had the relevant HLA.

One entry per CDR3 protein results from TCRdb running MiXCR on the reads. The table includes 300,000 to 450,000 distinct CDR3 sequences, roughly 18% detected once. CDR3 length: 14 residues. Germline values: CDR1 LNHDA, CDR2 SQIVND (reference sequence). Deletions cut 3 bases from V and 5 bases from J, with 11 bases between. Sequencing was performed on PBMCs. The clonotype was recovered from a human donor in good health (CMV status not recorded). Some clones in this sample may be carry-over from other donors' samples. The chain has TRBV19 and TRBJ1-5; D is unclear. The CDR3 bases are TGTGCCAGTAGTATCACCGACGCGGATCAGCCCCAGCATTTT. Protein sequence: CASSITDADQPQHF. Looking up the rest from reference TRBV19 and TRBJ1-5 gives the full variable domain: DGGITQSPKYLFRKEGQNVTLSCEQNLNHDAMYWYRQDPGQGLRLIYYSQIVNDFQKGDIAEGYSVSREKKESFPLTVTSAQKNPTAFYLCASSITDADQPQHFGDGTRLSIL.